This T cell receptor (beta chain) originates from a study of cytomegalovirus exposure and HLA in healthy donors. Germline V gene lookup returns CDR1 SNHLY and CDR2 FYNNEI. CDR3 length equals 17 residues. V was shortened by 0 bases and J by 2 bases, with 14 bases between the two germline ends. Study-level results: In a later analysis, across HLA loci, associated TCR counts were highest for DRB1, lowest for HLA-C. An assumption of roughly uniform sequencing depth across donors underlay the presence/absence analyses.

PCR used 60 Vbeta primers and 13 Jbeta primers. Using immunoSEQ multiplex PCR, the repertoire was profiled, and TCRdb retains in-frame clones only, with some absent. The data show some 190,000 clones, over 60% seen once. This clone was observed a single time. The antigen is unknown. This clonotype was obtained from a woman under 40 in good health and CMV-seropositive. The source material was PBMCs. The gene calls are TRBV2 and TRBJ2-4, with a weak D call TRBD2 (7 bases). The CDR3 loop reads CASSEASTGGTKNIQYF. DNA of the CDR3: TGTGCCAGCAGTGAAGCATCAACGGGGGGCACCAAAAACATTCAGTACTTC.